One and the same sample provided the 2 T cell receptor beta chains below, sequenced in a study of blood T cell repertoires in COVID-19. Libraries were prepared by immunoSEQ multiplex PCR; TCRdb keeps only in-frame clonotypes and omits some of them. The sample consists of about 62,000 clones, 70% to 90% of them appearing once. Input material: peripheral blood. These receptor sequences come from a woman aged 55-69 years with acute or convalescent COVID-19.

This clone was picked up one time. V is TRBV6-2 or TRBV6-3 and J is TRBJ1-2; D is uncertain. The germline gives CDR1 MNHEY, CDR2 SVGEGT. Trimming removed 0 bases from V and 8 bases from J, with 16 bases in between. The CDR3 spans 15 residues. The CDR3: CASSYSGGPLRGYTF. CDR3 sequence (DNA): TGTGCCAGCAGTTACTCTGGCGGGCCCCTGAGGGGCTACACCTTC.

This chain connects TRBV5-1 to TRBJ1-2, with 10 bases lining up with TRBD1. CDR3 size: 17 residues. Germline V CDR1 and CDR2: SGHRS, YFSETQ. With 0 bases clipped from V and 4 bases from J, the junction kept 9 bases outside the gene matches. The CDR3 DNA reads as TGCGCCAGCAGCTTGGAGGGACAGGGGTACCCCCTCTATGGCTACACCTTC. Protein product: CASSLEGQGYPLYGYTF.